A single sample gave rise to the 8 T cell receptor beta chains below, sequenced in a study of blood T cell repertoires in COVID-19. Produced via immunoSEQ multiplex PCR; TCRdb's table is partial and in-frame only. The table records 300,000 to 350,000 clones, over 80% of them present only once. Material: peripheral blood. These receptors all come from a man younger than 40 with COVID-19, enrolled during active disease.

V and J are TRBV7-9 and TRBJ1-1; a weak D match, TRBD1 (5 bases). Trimming removed 3 bases at V and 0 bases at J, with 11 bases between. Germline assignment: CDR1 SEHNR and CDR2 FQNEAQ (reference sequence). The CDR3 extends over 15 amino acids. The CDR3 reads CASSFPSTVNTEAFF. CDR3 nucleotide sequence: TGTGCCAGCAGCTTCCCCTCGACAGTGAACACTGAAGCTTTCTTT.

The chain couples TRBV4-3 to TRBJ2-7; D may be TRBD1 (5 bases). This CDR3 spans 17 amino acids. Germline V gives CDR1 LGHNA, CDR2 YSLEER. V dropped 4 bases and J dropped 1 base, with 20 bases sitting between them. CDR3 protein: CASSRELGGRVSYEQYF. The CDR3 region has the DNA TGCGCCAGCAGCCGAGAGCTAGGCGGCAGGGTTTCCTACGAGCAGTACTTC.

This clone came up a few times. V is TRBV7-9 and J is TRBJ2-1; possibly TRBD1 for D (7 bases). The ends were cut back, 5 bases at V and 6 bases at J, with 17 bases in the middle. This CDR3 spans 15 amino acids. Germline lookup yields CDR1 SEHNR and CDR2 FQNEAQ (reference sequence). Here the CDR3 DNA reads TGTGCCAGCAGCCCAGGGGGGTCTAGGTTCAATGAGCAGTTCTTC. This encodes CASSPGGSRFNEQFF.

This clone was counted a few times. The chain couples TRBV5-1 to TRBJ1-1; 10 bases align to TRBD1. V trimming: 4 bases; J trimming: 2 bases; junction bases outside the gene matches: 5. The CDR3 covers 15 residues. The germline CDR1 and CDR2 sequences are SGHRS and YFSETQ. The CDR3 coding sequence is TGCGCCAGCAGCCCAAAGACAGGGGGCAACACTGAAGCTTTCTTT. Its translation is CASSPKTGGNTEAFF.

V gene TRBV27 combines with J gene TRBJ2-1; D might be TRBD1 (7 bases). The V gene's germline CDR1 is MNHEY and CDR2 SMNVEV (reference sequence). This CDR3 is 14 amino acids long. The V gene lost 8 bases and the J gene lost 9 bases, with 20 bases spanning the gap. The CDR3 region is CASRRGQQSGEQFF. As DNA, the CDR3 is TGTGCCAGCCGGCGGGGACAGCAATCGGGTGAGCAGTTCTTC.

The chain combines TRBV5-6 with TRBJ1-2, with D possibly TRBD1 on 6 matching bases. Germline CDR1 is SGHDT and CDR2 is YYEEEE. The length of the CDR3 is 13 residues. V gave up 1 base and J gave up 6 bases, with 10 bases separating them. CDR3 nucleotide sequence: TGTGCCAGCAGCTTGTGGACAGCACATGGCTACACCTTC. Its translation: CASSLWTAHGYTF.

The chain has TRBV19 and TRBJ1-6, with 8 bases aligning to TRBD1. This CDR3 is built from 14 residues. The germline gives CDR1 LNHDA, CDR2 SQIVND (reference sequence). V was pared by 6 bases and J by 7 bases, with 5 bases of the junction left unmatched. The CDR3 loop is CASSLTGANSPLHF. The CDR3, as DNA: TGTGCCAGTAGCCTGACAGGGGCCAATTCACCCCTCCACTTT.

This chain joins TRBV5-1 and TRBJ2-5, with TRBD2 matching 14 bases. The CDR3 is made up of 17 amino acids. Germline loops: CDR1 SGHRS, CDR2 YFSETQ. V was pared by 4 bases and J by 5 bases, with 10 bases of the junction left unmatched. The CDR3 reads CASSVGTSGGQGETQYF. As DNA, the CDR3 is TGCGCCAGCAGCGTAGGGACTAGCGGGGGCCAGGGGGAGACCCAGTACTTC.